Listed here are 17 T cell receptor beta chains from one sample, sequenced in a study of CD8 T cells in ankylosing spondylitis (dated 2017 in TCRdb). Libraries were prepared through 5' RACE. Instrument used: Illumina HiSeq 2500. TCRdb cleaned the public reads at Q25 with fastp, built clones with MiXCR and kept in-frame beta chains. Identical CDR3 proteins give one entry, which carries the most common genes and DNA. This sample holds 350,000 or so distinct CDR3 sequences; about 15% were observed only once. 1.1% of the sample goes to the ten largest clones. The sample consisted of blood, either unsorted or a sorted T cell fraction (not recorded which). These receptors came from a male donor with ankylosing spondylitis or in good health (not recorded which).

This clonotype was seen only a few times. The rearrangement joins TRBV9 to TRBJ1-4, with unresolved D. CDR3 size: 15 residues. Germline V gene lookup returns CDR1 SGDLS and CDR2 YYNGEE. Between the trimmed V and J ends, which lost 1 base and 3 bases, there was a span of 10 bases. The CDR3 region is CASSVTGGANEKLFF. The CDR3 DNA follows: TGTGCCAGCAGCGTAACGGGAGGAGCTAATGAAAAACTGTTTTTT.

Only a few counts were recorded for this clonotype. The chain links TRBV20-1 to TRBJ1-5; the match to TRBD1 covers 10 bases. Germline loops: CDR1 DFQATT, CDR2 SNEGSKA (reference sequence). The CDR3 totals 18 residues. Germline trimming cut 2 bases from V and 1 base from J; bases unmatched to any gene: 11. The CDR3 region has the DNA TGCAGTGCTAGAATTCGGGACAGGGGAGGTGAGAGCAATCAGCCCCAGCATTTT. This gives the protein CSARIRDRGGESNQPQHF.

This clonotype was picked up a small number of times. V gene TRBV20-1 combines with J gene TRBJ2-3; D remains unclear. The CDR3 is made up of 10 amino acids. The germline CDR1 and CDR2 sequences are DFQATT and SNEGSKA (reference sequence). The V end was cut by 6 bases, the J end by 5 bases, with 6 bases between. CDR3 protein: CSAKRDTQYF. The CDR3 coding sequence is TGCAGTGCCAAGCGAGATACGCAGTATTTT.

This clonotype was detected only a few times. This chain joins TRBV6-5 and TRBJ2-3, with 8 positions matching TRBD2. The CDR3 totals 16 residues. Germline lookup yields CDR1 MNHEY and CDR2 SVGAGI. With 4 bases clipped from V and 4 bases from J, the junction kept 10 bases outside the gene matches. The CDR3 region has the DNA TGTGCCAGCAGTTCCCCGGGGGGGCCTGGAGCAGATACGCAGTATTTT. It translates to CASSSPGGPGADTQYF.

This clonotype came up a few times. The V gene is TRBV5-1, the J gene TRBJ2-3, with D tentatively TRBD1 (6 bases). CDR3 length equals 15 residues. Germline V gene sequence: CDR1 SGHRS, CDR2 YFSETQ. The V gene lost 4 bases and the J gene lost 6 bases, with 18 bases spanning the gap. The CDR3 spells CASSPLQGRADTQYF. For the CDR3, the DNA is TGCGCCAGCAGCCCTTTACAGGGACGGGCGGATACGCAGTATTTT. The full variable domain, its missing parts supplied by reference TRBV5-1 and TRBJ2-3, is KAGVTQTPRYLIKTRGQQVTLSCSPISGHRSVSWYQQTPGQGLQFLFEYFSETQRNKGNFPGRFSGRQFSNSRSEMNVSTLELGDSALYLCASSPLQGRADTQYFGPGTRLTVL.

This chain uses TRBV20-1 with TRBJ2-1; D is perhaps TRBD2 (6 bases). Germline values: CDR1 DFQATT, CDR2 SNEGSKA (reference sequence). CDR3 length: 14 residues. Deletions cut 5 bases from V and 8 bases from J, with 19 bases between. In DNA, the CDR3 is TGCAGTGCTCCTCGACTAGGTCACCTTTATGAGCAGTTCTTC. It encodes CSAPRLGHLYEQFF.

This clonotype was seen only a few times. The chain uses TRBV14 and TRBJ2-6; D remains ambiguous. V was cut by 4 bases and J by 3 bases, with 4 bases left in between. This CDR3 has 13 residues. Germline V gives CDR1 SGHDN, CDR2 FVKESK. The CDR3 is CASSLNGANVLTF. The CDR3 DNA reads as TGTGCCAGCAGCCTTAATGGGGCCAACGTCCTGACTTTC.

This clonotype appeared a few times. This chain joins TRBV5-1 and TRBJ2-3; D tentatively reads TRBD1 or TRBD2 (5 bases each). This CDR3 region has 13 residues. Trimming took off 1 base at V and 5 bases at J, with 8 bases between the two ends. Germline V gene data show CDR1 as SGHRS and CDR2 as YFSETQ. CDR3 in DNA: TGCGCCAGCAGCTTGCGTGGGGGAGATACGCAGTATTTT. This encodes CASSLRGGDTQYF.

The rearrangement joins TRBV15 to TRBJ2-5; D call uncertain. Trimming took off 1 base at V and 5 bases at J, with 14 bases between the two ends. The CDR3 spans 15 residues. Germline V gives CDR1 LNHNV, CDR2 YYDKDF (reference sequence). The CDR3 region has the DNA TGTGCCACCAGCAGAGTAATCCGGGCCCGGGAGACCCAGTACTTC. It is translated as CATSRVIRARETQYF.

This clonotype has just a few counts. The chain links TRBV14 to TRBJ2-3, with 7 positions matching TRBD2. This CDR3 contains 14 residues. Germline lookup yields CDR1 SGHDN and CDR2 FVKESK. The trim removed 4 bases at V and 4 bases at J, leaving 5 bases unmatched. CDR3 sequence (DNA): TGTGCCAGCAGCCGACTAGCAGTCTCAGATACGCAGTATTTT. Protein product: CASSRLAVSDTQYF.

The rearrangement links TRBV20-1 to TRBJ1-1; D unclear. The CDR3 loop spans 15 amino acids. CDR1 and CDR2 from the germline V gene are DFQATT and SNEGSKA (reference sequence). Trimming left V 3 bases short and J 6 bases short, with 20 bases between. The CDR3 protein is CSARFITISRPEAFF. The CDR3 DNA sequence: TGCAGTGCTAGGTTCATTACGATTTCTCGACCTGAAGCTTTCTTT.

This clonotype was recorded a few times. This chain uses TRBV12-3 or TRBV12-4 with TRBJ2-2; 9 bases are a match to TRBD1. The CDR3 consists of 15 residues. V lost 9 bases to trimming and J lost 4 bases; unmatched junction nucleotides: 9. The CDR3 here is CASLRQGGGTGELFF. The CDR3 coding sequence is TGTGCCAGTCTTCGACAGGGGGGCGGCACCGGGGAGCTGTTTTTT.

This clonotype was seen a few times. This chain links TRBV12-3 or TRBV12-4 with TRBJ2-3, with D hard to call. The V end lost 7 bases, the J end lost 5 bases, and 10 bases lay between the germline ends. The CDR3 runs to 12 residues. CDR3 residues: CASIQGGDTQYF. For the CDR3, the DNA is TGTGCCAGCATACAAGGTGGAGATACGCAGTATTTT.

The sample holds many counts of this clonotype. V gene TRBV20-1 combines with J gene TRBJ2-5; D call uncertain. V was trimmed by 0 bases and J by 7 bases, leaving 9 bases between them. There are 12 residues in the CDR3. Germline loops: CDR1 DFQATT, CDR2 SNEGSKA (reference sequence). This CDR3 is CSARDHVLTQYF. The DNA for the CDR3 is TGCAGTGCTAGAGACCACGTTCTGACCCAGTACTTC.

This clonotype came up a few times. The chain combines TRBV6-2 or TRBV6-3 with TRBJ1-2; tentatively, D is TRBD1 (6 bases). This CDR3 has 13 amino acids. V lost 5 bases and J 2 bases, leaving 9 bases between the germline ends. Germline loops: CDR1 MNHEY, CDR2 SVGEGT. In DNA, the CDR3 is TGTGCCAGCAGTCCAGGGGCGAACTATGGCTACACCTTC. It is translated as CASSPGANYGYTF.

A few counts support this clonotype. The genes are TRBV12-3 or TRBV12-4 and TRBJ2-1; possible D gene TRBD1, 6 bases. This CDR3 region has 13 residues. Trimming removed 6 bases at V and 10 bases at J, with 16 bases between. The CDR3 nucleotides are TGTGCCAGCAGGACACAGGGTTACGGGGAGCAGTTCTTC. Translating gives CASRTQGYGEQFF.

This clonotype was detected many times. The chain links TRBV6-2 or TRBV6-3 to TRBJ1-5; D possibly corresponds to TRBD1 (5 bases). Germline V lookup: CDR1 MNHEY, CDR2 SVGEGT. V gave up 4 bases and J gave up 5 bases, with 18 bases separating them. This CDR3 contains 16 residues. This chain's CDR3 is CASSSHRTNFYQPQHF. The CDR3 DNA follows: TGTGCCAGCAGTTCTCATAGGACAAATTTTTATCAGCCCCAGCATTTT.